This TCR beta chain was captured by sequencing in a study of Ad26.COV2.S vaccination and SARS-CoV-2 variants. The treatment was: some 19 received Ad26.COV2.S at low or high dose, single or two shots; several received placebo; per-sample allocation not given. It was on day 63 after the first vaccine or placebo injection that samples were taken. Here immunoSEQ multiplex PCR was the method, and the copy in TCRdb shows in-frame clones only, minus some. The sample holds roughly 700,000 clones; roughly 90% are singletons and the top ten take about 1.5%. CDR1 and CDR2 (germline): MRHNA, SNTAGT. Trimming cost V 2 bases and J 2 bases, with 10 bases left between them. This CDR3 has 16 residues.

Sample: peripheral blood, taken in a trial of Ad26.COV2.S vaccine versus placebo. The chain employs TRBV6-4 and TRBJ2-6, with D possibly being TRBD1 (5 bases). This sequence originates from a person between 18 and 65 years old who received the Ad26.COV2.S COVID-19 vaccine or a placebo. CDR3 sequence (DNA): TGTGCCAGCAGTGACAGGGGTGGCACTGGGGCCAACGTCCTGACTTTC. Protein product: CASSDRGGTGANVLTF.